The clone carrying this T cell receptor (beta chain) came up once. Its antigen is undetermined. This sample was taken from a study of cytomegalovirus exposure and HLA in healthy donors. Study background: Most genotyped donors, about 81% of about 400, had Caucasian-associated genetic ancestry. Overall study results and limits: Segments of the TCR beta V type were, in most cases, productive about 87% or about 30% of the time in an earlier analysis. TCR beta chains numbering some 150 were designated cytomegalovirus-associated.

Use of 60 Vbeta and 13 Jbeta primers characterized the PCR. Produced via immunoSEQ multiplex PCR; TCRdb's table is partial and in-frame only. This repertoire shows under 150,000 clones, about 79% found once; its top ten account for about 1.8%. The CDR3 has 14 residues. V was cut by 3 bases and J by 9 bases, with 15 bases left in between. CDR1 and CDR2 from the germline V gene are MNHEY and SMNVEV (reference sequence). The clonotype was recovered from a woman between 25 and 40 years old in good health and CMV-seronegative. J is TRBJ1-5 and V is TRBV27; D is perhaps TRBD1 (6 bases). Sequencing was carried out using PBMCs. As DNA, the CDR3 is TGTGCCAGCAGTTTTACAGGGTTTAGTACGCCCCAGCATTTT. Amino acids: CASSFTGFSTPQHF.